Each of the 2 T cell receptor beta chains below was sequenced from the same sample in a study of cytotoxic CD8 clonotypes in ibrutinib-treated CLL. Repertoires were generated with immunoSEQ multiplex PCR, while TCRdb's copy carries only in-frame clones and drops some. The table shows roughly 70,000 clones, with 90% occurring only once. The sample in question was PBMCs, obtained after 12 months of ibrutinib treatment. These receptors originate from a human donor with chronic lymphocytic leukemia.

The V and J genes are TRBV11-3 and TRBJ2-7, with a tentative D call TRBD1 (6 bases). Trimming shortened V by 4 bases and J by 6 bases, and 13 bases separated the two germline ends. The CDR3 loop spans 13 amino acids. Germline V gene lookup returns CDR1 SGHNT and CDR2 YENEEA. As DNA, the CDR3 is TGTGCCAGCAGCTCGAACAGGGTCGGCGAGCAGTACTTC. This codes for CASSSNRVGEQYF.

This clone has just a few counts. The chain combines TRBV30 with TRBJ1-1; D is perhaps TRBD1 (5 bases). CDR1 is GTSNPN, CDR2 SVGIG, per germline (reference sequence). This CDR3 spans 13 amino acids. The V and J ends lost 0 bases and 3 bases respectively, with 8 bases between them. The CDR3 DNA follows: TGTGCCTGGAGTGTAGACAGAGACACTGAAGCTTTCTTT. Protein: CAWSVDRDTEAFF.